The T cell receptor (beta chain) under discussion was sequenced for a study of identical twins. V lost 0 bases and J 9 bases, leaving 13 bases between the germline ends. The CDR3 extends over 14 amino acids. From germline, CDR1 is SGHRS and CDR2 YFSETQ. Unique molecular identifiers were present on the cDNA, which also gained a universal primer site by template switching. TCRdb recomputed calls from the 5' RACE reads with MiXCR, one row per CDR3 protein. The sample includes about 690,000 distinct CDR3 sequences, 5.5% to 7.5% of them seen just once. The V and J genes are TRBV5-1 and TRBJ1-5; D is unresolved. This clonotype was sampled from a man aged 18-30 years in good health. Sequencing was done on a sample of naive T cells sorted from blood. Written as DNA, the CDR3 is TGCGCCAGCAGCTTGGCCGCGGGCCTGGGGCCCCAGCATTTT. Protein: CASSLAAGLGPQHF.